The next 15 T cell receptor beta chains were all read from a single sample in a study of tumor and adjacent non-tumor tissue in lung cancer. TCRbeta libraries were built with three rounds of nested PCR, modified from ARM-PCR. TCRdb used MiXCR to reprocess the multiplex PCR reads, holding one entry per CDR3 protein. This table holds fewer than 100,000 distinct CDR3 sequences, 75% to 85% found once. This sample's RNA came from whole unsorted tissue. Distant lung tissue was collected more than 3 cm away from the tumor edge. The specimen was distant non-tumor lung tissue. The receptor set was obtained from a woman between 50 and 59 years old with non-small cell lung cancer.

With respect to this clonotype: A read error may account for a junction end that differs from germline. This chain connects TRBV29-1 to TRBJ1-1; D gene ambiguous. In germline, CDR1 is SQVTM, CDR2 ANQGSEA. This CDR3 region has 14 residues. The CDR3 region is CSGQEAGVNTKAFF. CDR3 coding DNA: TGCAGCGGGCAGGAGGCTGGTGTGAACACTAAAGCTTTCTTT. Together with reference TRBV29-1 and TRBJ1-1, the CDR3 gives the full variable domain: SAVISQKPSRDICQRGTSLTIQCQVDSQVTMMFWYRQQPGQSLTLIATANQGSEATYESGFVIDKFPISRPNLTFSTLTVSNMSPEDSSIYLCSGQEAGVNTKAFFGQGTRLTVV.

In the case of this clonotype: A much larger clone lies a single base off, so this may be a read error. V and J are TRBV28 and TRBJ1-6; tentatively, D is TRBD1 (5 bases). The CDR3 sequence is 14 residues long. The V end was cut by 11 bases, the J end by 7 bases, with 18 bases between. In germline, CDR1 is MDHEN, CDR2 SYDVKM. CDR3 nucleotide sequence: TGTGCCTGCACGGCAGGGTGGGAGAATTCACCCCTCCACTTT. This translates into CACTAGWENSPLHF.

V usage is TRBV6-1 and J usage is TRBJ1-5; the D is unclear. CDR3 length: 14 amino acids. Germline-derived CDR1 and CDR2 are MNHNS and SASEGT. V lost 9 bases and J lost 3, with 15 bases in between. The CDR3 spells CASSNIGINQPQHF. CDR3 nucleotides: TGTGCCAGTAGTAATATTGGCATCAATCAGCCCCAGCATTTT.

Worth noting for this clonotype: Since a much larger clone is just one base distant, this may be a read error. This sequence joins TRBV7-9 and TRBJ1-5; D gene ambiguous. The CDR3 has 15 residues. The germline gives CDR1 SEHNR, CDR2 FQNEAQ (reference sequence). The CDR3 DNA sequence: TGTGCCAGCAGCTTAGGAGGGAATAGCGATCAGCCCCAGCATTTT. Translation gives CASSLGGNSDQPQHF. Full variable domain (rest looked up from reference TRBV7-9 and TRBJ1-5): DTGVSQNPRHKITKRGQNVTFRCDPISEHNRLYWYRQTLGQGPEFLTYFQNEAQLEKSRLLSDRFSAERPKGSFSTLEIQRTEQGDSAMYLCASSLGGNSDQPQHFGDGTRLSIL.

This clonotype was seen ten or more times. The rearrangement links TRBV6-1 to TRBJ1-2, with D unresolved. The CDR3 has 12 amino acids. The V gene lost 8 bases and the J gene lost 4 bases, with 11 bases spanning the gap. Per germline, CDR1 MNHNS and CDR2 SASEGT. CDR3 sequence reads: CASVADLYGYTF. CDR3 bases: TGTGCCAGCGTGGCAGACCTCTATGGCTACACCTTC.

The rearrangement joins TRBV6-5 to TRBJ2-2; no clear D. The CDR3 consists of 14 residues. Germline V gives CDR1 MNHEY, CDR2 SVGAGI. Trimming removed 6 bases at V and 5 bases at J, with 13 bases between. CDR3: CASRGVLETGELFF. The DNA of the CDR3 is TGTGCCAGCAGAGGCGTGTTGGAGACCGGGGAGCTGTTTTTT.

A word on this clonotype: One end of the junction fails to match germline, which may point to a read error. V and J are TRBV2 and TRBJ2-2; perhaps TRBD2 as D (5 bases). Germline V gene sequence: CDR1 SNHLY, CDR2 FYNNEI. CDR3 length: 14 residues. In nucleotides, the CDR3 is TGTGCCAGCAGTGGCGGATCCGAAGTCGGGAAGCTGTTTTTT. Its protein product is CASSGGSEVGKLFF.

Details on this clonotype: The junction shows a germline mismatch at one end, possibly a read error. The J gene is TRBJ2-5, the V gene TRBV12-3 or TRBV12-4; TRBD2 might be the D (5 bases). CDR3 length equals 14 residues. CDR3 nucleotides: TGTGCCAGCAAGGCCCCGGGATCCCAAGAGACACAGTACTTC. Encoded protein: CASKAPGSQETQYF.

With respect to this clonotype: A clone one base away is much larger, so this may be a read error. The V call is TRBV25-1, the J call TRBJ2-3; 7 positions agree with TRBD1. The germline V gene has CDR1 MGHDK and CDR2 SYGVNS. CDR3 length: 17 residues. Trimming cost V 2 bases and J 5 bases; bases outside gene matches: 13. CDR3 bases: TGTGCCAGCAGTGAAACCCCTAGTGGGACAGCTGGAGATACGCAGTATTTT. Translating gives CASSETPSGTAGDTQYF.

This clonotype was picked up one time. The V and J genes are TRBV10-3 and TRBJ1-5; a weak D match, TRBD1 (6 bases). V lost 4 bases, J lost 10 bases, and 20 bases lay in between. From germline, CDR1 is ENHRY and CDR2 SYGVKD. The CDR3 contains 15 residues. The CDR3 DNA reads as TGTGCCATCAGTGGAGGTCTGGGGGCTGGGCAACCCCAGCATTTT. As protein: CAISGGLGAGQPQHF.

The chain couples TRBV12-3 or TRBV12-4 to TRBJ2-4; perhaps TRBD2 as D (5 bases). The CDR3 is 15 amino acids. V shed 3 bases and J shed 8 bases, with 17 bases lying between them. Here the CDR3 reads CASSFWWECRDIQYF. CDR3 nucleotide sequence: TGTGCCAGCAGTTTCTGGTGGGAGTGCCGGGACATTCAGTACTTC.

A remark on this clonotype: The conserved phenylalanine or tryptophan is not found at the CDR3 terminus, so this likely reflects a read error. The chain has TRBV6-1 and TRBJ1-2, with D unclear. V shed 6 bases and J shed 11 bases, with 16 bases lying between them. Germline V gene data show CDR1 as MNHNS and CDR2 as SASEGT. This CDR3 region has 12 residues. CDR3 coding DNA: TGTGCCAGCAGGCGGGCAAGCCATAGTTACACCTCC. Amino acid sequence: CASRRASHSYTS.

CDR3 nucleotides: TGTGTCTGCAGCTTATGGGGAAACTACAATGAGCAGTTCTTC. Translation: CVCSLWGNYNEQFF. The genes are TRBV7-3 and TRBJ2-1; D is undetermined. The CDR3 has 14 residues. The germline gives CDR1 SGHTA, CDR2 FQGTGA.

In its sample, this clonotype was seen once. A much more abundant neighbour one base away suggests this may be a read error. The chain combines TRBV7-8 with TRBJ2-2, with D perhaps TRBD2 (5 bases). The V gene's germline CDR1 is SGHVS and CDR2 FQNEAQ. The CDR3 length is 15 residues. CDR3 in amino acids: CASSLGGPLTGELLF. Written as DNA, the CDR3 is TGTGCCAGCAGCTTAGGTGGACCGCTCACCGGGGAGCTGTTATTT.

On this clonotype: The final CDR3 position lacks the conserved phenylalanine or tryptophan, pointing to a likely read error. DNA for the CDR3: TGTGCCAGCAGCACCGGAACAGGGCGCACCTACGAGCAGTACCCC. This sequence encodes CASSTGTGRTYEQYP. This chain joins TRBV11-2 and TRBJ2-7; TRBD1 is a possible D gene (6 bases). The CDR3 has 15 residues. Germline CDR1 SGHAT, CDR2 FQNNGV. The V and J ends lost 5 bases and 2 bases respectively, with 16 bases between them.